These 28 T cell receptor beta chains were all obtained from the same sample, sequenced in a study of shared clonotypes between healthy human individuals. Profiled with immunoSEQ multiplex PCR; TCRdb holds only in-frame clones, not every one. Of around 1.9 million clones listed, about 94% are singletons. As defined, naive CD8 cells were CD45RO-negative and positively selected for CCR7, with terminally differentiated effector memory CD45RA+ cells excluded. Sequencing was carried out using naive CD8+ T cells from PBMCs. These TCRs come from a man younger than 35 in good health. Some clones in this sample may be carry-over from other donors' samples.

The chain is built from TRBV5-6 and TRBJ1-1; no clear D gene. The CDR3 has 15 amino acids. V shed 2 bases and J shed 0 bases, with 11 bases lying between them. The germline V gene has CDR1 SGHDT and CDR2 YYEEEE. The CDR3 sequence is CASSFSPNMNTEAFF. In nucleotides, the CDR3 is TGTGCCAGCAGCTTTTCTCCCAACATGAACACTGAAGCTTTCTTT.

Here the CDR3 reads CASSFSEGVRAFF. In DNA form, the CDR3 reads TGTGCCAGCAGTTTTAGTGAGGGGGTGAGAGCTTTCTTT. The V and J genes are TRBV28 and TRBJ1-1, with D maybe TRBD1 (6 bases). V lost 3 bases, J lost 10 bases, and 15 bases lay in between. This CDR3 contains 13 residues. Per the germline V gene, CDR1 is MDHEN and CDR2 is SYDVKM.

The J gene is TRBJ2-5, the V gene TRBV28; D is ambiguous. This CDR3 is 16 amino acids long. Germline V lookup: CDR1 MDHEN, CDR2 SYDVKM. Trimming took off 1 base at V and 1 base at J, with 13 bases between the two ends. CDR3: CASSLFGVGLQETQYF. The CDR3 region has the DNA TGTGCCAGCAGTTTATTTGGGGTAGGGCTCCAAGAGACCCAGTACTTC.

The CDR3 sequence: CASSPRLAGGEELFF. As DNA, the CDR3 is TGTGCCAGCAGCCCCCGGTTAGCGGGAGGTGAGGAGCTGTTTTTT. V usage is TRBV11-2 and J usage is TRBJ2-2; the match to TRBD2 covers 10 bases. V lost 5 bases, J lost 10 bases, and 10 bases stayed unmatched. There are 15 residues in the CDR3. Germline loops: CDR1 SGHAT, CDR2 FQNNGV. Combining the CDR3 with reference TRBV11-2 and TRBJ2-2 gives the whole variable domain EAGVAQSPRYKIIEKRQSVAFWCNPISGHATLYWYQQILGQGPKLLIQFQNNGVVDDSQLPKDRFSAERLKGVDSTLKIQPAKLEDSAVYLCASSPRLAGGEELFFGEGSRLTVL.

This chain links TRBV19 with TRBJ1-1; no clear D. The V end lost 2 bases, the J end lost 3 bases, and 16 bases lay between the germline ends. The CDR3 runs to 16 residues. Germline values: CDR1 LNHDA, CDR2 SQIVND (reference sequence). This CDR3 is CASSIFFTRSDTEAFF. DNA for the CDR3: TGTGCCAGTAGTATATTTTTTACGAGGTCTGACACTGAAGCTTTCTTT.

Worth noting for this clone: Relative to the germline gene, one junction end is altered; a read error may explain this. This rearrangement joins TRBV13 to TRBJ1-2, with D possibly matching TRBD1 (6 bases). The germline V gene encodes CDR1 PRHDT and CDR2 FYEKMQ (reference sequence). The CDR3 loop spans 17 amino acids. In DNA form, the CDR3 reads TGTGCCAGCAGCTTAGGCCGGCGGACAGAAACTAATTATGGCTACACCTTC. Its protein is CASSLGRRTETNYGYTF.

This chain connects TRBV6-5 to TRBJ2-1; TRBD2 might be the D (5 bases). The CDR3 is 16 residues long. CDR1 MNHEY and CDR2 SVGAGI come from the germline V gene. V was clipped by 1 base and J by 9 bases, with 19 bases between them. The CDR3 sequence is CASSYYLRGYGGEQFF. The CDR3 DNA follows: TGTGCCAGCAGTTACTATCTCCGCGGGTACGGCGGTGAGCAGTTCTTC.

V gene TRBV6-1 combines with J gene TRBJ2-7; D remains ambiguous. The CDR3 length is 14 residues. Trimming shortened V by 1 base and J by 0 bases, and 7 bases separated the two germline ends. CDR1 is MNHNS, CDR2 SASEGT, per germline. CDR3 sequence (DNA): TGTGCCAGCAGTGAAGTCCACAACTCCTACGAGCAGTACTTC. This codes for CASSEVHNSYEQYF.

The genes are TRBV6-1 and TRBJ1-4; possible D gene TRBD1, 6 bases. Trimming took 6 bases from V and 6 from J, leaving 14 bases between them. The CDR3 totals 14 residues. Per the germline V gene, CDR1 is MNHNS and CDR2 is SASEGT. In nucleotides, the CDR3 is TGTGCCAGCAGACCCAGGGGTTTGGATGAAAAACTGTTTTTT. It translates to CASRPRGLDEKLFF.

V usage is TRBV5-6 and J usage is TRBJ2-5; maybe TRBD2 (6 bases). The V end was cut by 4 bases, the J end by 0 bases, with 16 bases between. This CDR3 comprises 16 residues. Germline V gene sequence: CDR1 SGHDT, CDR2 YYEEEE. The CDR3 is CASSRRDSKYQETQYF. DNA of the CDR3: TGTGCCAGCAGCAGGAGGGACTCCAAGTACCAAGAGACCCAGTACTTC. The full variable domain, its missing parts supplied by reference TRBV5-6 and TRBJ2-5, is DAGVTQSPTHLIKTRGQQVTLRCSPKSGHDTVSWYQQALGQGPQFIFQYYEEEERQRGNFPDRFSGHQFPNYSSELNVNALLLGDSALYLCASSRRDSKYQETQYFGPGTRLLVL.

The V and J genes are TRBV27 and TRBJ2-7; 7 bases map to TRBD1. Germline V gene sequence: CDR1 MNHEY, CDR2 SMNVEV (reference sequence). The CDR3 is 15 amino acids. V trimming: 3 bases; J trimming: 0 bases; junction bases outside the gene matches: 5. The CDR3 loop is CASSFNRGSSYEQYF. CDR3 sequence (DNA): TGTGCCAGCAGTTTTAACAGGGGCAGCTCCTACGAGCAGTACTTC.

The chain links TRBV7-8 to TRBJ2-3; D possibly corresponds to TRBD2 (6 bases). The CDR3 runs 14 residues. Germline CDR1 reads SGHVS; CDR2 reads FQNEAQ. The V and J ends lost 1 base and 2 bases respectively, with 7 bases between them. The CDR3 region has the DNA TGTGCCAGCAGCTTAGGGACTAACACAGATACGCAGTATTTT. As protein: CASSLGTNTDTQYF.

The rearrangement uses TRBV4-3 and TRBJ2-3; D may be TRBD2 (5 bases). The germline CDR1 and CDR2 sequences are LGHNA and YSLEER. Trimming shortened V by 0 bases and J by 7 bases, and 17 bases separated the two germline ends. The CDR3 sequence is 16 residues long. This CDR3 reads CASSQDVEGFMNTQYF. CDR3 sequence (DNA): TGCGCCAGCAGCCAAGATGTCGAGGGTTTTATGAATACGCAGTATTTT.

This clone was picked up one time. The chain joins TRBV27 to TRBJ2-1, with D hard to call. Trimming took 6 bases from V and 5 from J, leaving 17 bases between them. The CDR3 is 15 residues long. Per germline, CDR1 MNHEY and CDR2 SMNVEV (reference sequence). Here the CDR3 DNA reads TGTGCCAGCAGGCCTACTCCCCCGGCGGACAATGAGCAGTTCTTC. Translation: CASRPTPPADNEQFF.

This sequence joins TRBV6-6 and TRBJ2-7; weak D call: TRBD2 (5 bases). Germline V gene sequence: CDR1 MNHNY, CDR2 SVGAGI (reference sequence). The V end lost 8 bases, the J end lost 1 base, and 15 bases lay between the germline ends. This CDR3 region has 14 residues. The CDR3 reads CASSEAPPSYEQYF. The DNA for the CDR3 is TGTGCCAGCTCGGAGGCTCCCCCGTCCTACGAGCAGTACTTC.

The rearrangement links TRBV11-2 to TRBJ1-4, with unresolved D. The V and J ends lost 1 base and 5 bases respectively, with 8 bases between them. Germline V gene lookup returns CDR1 SGHAT and CDR2 FQNNGV. CDR3 length equals 14 residues. The chain's CDR3 is CASSLGVRNEKLFF. The CDR3 DNA reads TGTGCCAGCAGCTTAGGGGTCAGGAATGAAAAACTGTTTTTT.

This rearrangement joins TRBV6-5 to TRBJ2-1; D gene unclear. In germline, CDR1 is MNHEY, CDR2 SVGAGI. The V and J ends lost 4 bases and 9 bases respectively, with 16 bases between them. The CDR3 loop spans 14 amino acids. CDR3 protein: CASSSTEGSVEQFF. The CDR3 nucleotides are TGTGCCAGCAGTTCCACCGAAGGGTCCGTTGAGCAGTTCTTC.

The chain carries TRBV27 and TRBJ2-1; tentatively, D is TRBD2 (5 bases). The V gene lost 5 bases and the J gene lost 6 bases, with 14 bases spanning the gap. The CDR3 runs 14 residues. The germline CDR1 and CDR2 sequences are MNHEY and SMNVEV (reference sequence). CDR3 in amino acids: CASSRWAGLNEQFF. The CDR3 coding sequence is TGTGCCAGCAGTCGGTGGGCGGGCCTCAATGAGCAGTTCTTC.

About this clone itself: This sample also contains other DNA sequences that code for the same CDR3. CDR3 loop: CASSSRDRGYNEQFF. CDR3 bases: TGTGCCAGCAGTTCCCGGGACAGGGGCTACAATGAGCAGTTCTTC. This chain joins TRBV27 and TRBJ2-1; 10 bases fit TRBD1. Per the germline V gene, CDR1 is MNHEY and CDR2 is SMNVEV (reference sequence). CDR3 length: 15 residues. Trimming removed 4 bases from V and 3 bases from J; junction bases left unmatched: 3.

The gene calls are TRBV28 and TRBJ2-1; TRBD2 aligns across 15 bases. The CDR3 loop spans 15 amino acids. Germline V lookup: CDR1 MDHEN, CDR2 SYDVKM. V shed 8 bases, J shed 7 bases, and the junction held 6 bases outside the gene matches. CDR3 DNA sequence: TGTGCCAGCGCTCCCGGGACTAGCGGGAGGAATGAGCAGTTCTTC. Residues: CASAPGTSGRNEQFF. Together with reference TRBV28 and TRBJ2-1, the CDR3 gives the full variable domain: DVKVTQSSRYLVKRTGEKVFLECVQDMDHENMFWYRQDPGLGLRLIYFSYDVKMKEKGDIPEGYSVSREKKERFSLILESASTNQTSMYLCASAPGTSGRNEQFFGPGTRLTVL.

The gene calls are TRBV5-5 and TRBJ2-5; D is unclear. CDR1 is SGHKS and CDR2 is YYEKEE in the germline V gene (reference sequence). The CDR3 totals 13 residues. V lost 0 bases and J 2 bases, leaving 5 bases between the germline ends. CDR3 nucleotide sequence: TGTGCCAGCAGCTTGGACCGACAAGAGACCCAGTACTTC. It yields the protein CASSLDRQETQYF.

The chain has TRBV4-3 and TRBJ2-2; TRBD1 or TRBD2 may be the D gene (5 bases each). In germline, CDR1 is LGHNA, CDR2 YSLEER. This CDR3 is built from 15 residues. V was clipped by 4 bases and J by 4 bases, with 13 bases between them. As DNA, the CDR3 is TGCGCCAGCAGCCTCGGGACCGCGGCCACCGGGGAGCTGTTTTTT. Protein product: CASSLGTAATGELFF.

The chain carries TRBV6-1 and TRBJ2-7; D is unclear. Trimming removed 3 bases from V and 3 bases from J, with 6 bases in between. Per the germline V gene, CDR1 is MNHNS and CDR2 is SASEGT. The CDR3 extends over 12 amino acids. CDR3 bases: TGTGCCAGCAGTGACGTGCGCTACGAGCAGTACTTC. Translating gives CASSDVRYEQYF.

As to this clone: The same CDR3 is also encoded by other DNA sequences in this sample. V gene TRBV27 combines with J gene TRBJ1-2, with a possible D match to TRBD1 (6 bases). V was trimmed by 3 bases and J by 8 bases, leaving 13 bases between them. The CDR3 contains 13 residues. Germline lookup yields CDR1 MNHEY and CDR2 SMNVEV (reference sequence). Written as DNA, the CDR3 is TGTGCCAGCAGTTTGGGGGGGGCCCGGGGCTACACCTTC. This encodes CASSLGGARGYTF.

V usage is TRBV7-9 and J usage is TRBJ2-7, with 7 bases lining up with TRBD1. V shed 5 bases and J 1 base; nucleotides not matched to a gene: 8. This CDR3 comprises 15 residues. The germline gives CDR1 SEHNR, CDR2 FQNEAQ (reference sequence). This chain's CDR3 is CASSAKGQKSYEQYF. The CDR3 DNA reads as TGTGCCAGCAGCGCGAAGGGACAGAAATCCTACGAGCAGTACTTC.

The chain joins TRBV5-1 to TRBJ2-1, with D maybe TRBD2 (5 bases). V lost 1 base and J lost 0, with 8 bases in between. Germline CDR1 and CDR2: SGHRS and YFSETQ. The CDR3 runs to 15 residues. This CDR3 is CASSLSRGSYNEQFF. The CDR3, as DNA: TGCGCCAGCAGCTTGAGCCGGGGCTCCTACAATGAGCAGTTCTTC. The full variable domain, its missing parts supplied by reference TRBV5-1 and TRBJ2-1, is KAGVTQTPRYLIKTRGQQVTLSCSPISGHRSVSWYQQTPGQGLQFLFEYFSETQRNKGNFPGRFSGRQFSNSRSEMNVSTLELGDSALYLCASSLSRGSYNEQFFGPGTRLTVL.

This clone was seen only once. Additional DNA sequences in this sample encode the identical CDR3. The rearrangement links TRBV19 to TRBJ2-7, with D possibly being TRBD2 (5 bases). Trimming cost V 6 bases and J 0 bases, with 9 bases left between them. The CDR3 extends over 13 amino acids. Germline CDR1 reads LNHDA; CDR2 reads SQIVND (reference sequence). The CDR3 bases are TGTGCCAGTAGGTCGGGGAGCTCCTACGAGCAGTACTTC. Amino acid sequence: CASRSGSSYEQYF.

The chain recombines TRBV5-6 with TRBJ1-2; tentative D call: TRBD1 (6 bases). The V end lost 4 bases, the J end lost 1 base, and 11 bases lay between the germline ends. The CDR3 sequence is 14 residues long. CDR1 SGHDT and CDR2 YYEEEE come from the germline V gene. DNA for the CDR3: TGTGCCAGCAGCGAGGGGGAAAGTAACTATGGCTACACCTTC. It specifies CASSEGESNYGYTF.